A few counts support the clone carrying this T cell receptor (beta chain). This record belongs to a study of T-cell memory formation after mild COVID-19. Germline lookup yields CDR1 LGHNA and CDR2 YNFKEQ. V lost 1 base, J lost 0 bases, and 5 bases stayed unmatched. This CDR3 has 19 residues. TCRdb analysed the 5' RACE reads with MiXCR anew, one entry per CDR3 protein. The data hold hundreds of thousands of distinct CDR3 sequences, with around 28% observed a single time. V is TRBV4-2 and J is TRBJ2-1; TRBD2 matches at 14 bases. The TCR comes from an adult woman who had mild COVID-19 (a few samples of this study predate the infection). Cell type and time point are not known. Sequencing was performed on PBMCs or a T cell subset sorted from them (not recorded which). The DNA of the CDR3 is TGTGCCAGCAGCCAAGTAGCCGGGACTAGCGGGAGCTCCTACAATGAGCAGTTCTTC. It specifies CASSQVAGTSGSSYNEQFF.